This TCR beta chain originates from a study of tumor-infiltrating lymphocytes in primary liver carcinoma. This clonotype was picked up a small number of times. The CDR3 covers 16 residues. The trim removed 7 bases at V and 4 bases at J, leaving 9 bases unmatched. Germline CDR1 is SNHLY and CDR2 is FYNNEI. Synthesis of TCR beta cDNA was carried out from about 500 ng total RNA with a constant-region primer. Investigators got TCR beta libraries out of three nested multiplex PCR rounds, done with slightly modified ARM-PCR. Amplification in the first two PCR rounds was performed using TRBV1-TRBV30 forward primers and a C-beta reverse primer for approximately 10 cycles each. TCRdb processed the multiplex PCR reads anew with MiXCR; each CDR3 protein has one entry. The sample has approximately 120,000 distinct CDR3 sequences, 64% seen once. Co-extraction yielded RNA and DNA from approximately 20-30 mg of unsorted bulk tissue.

The rearrangement joins TRBV2 to TRBJ2-6, with 8 bases matching TRBD2. This clonotype originated in a woman aged 55-70 years with primary liver carcinoma and hepatitis B virus infection. Sequencing was carried out using liver tumor tissue from sampling region 3. As for subset: tumor region T3, left-lateral pole. The CDR3 loop reads CASTPTGRAGANVLTF. The CDR3 DNA reads TGTGCCAGCACCCCCACCGGGAGGGCCGGGGCCAACGTCCTGACTTTC.